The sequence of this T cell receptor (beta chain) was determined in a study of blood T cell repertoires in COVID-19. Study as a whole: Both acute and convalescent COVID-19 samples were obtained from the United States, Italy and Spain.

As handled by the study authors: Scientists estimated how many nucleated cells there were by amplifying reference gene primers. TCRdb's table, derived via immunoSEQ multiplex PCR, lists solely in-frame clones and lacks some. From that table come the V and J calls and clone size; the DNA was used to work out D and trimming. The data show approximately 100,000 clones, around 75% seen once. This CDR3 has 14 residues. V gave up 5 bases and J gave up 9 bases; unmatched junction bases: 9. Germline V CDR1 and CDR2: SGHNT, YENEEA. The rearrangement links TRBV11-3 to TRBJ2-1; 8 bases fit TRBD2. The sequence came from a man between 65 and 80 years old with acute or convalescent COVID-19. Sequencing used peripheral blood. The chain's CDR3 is CASSPATGGVEQFF. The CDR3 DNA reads TGTGCCAGCAGCCCAGCGACGGGAGGGGTTGAGCAGTTCTTC.